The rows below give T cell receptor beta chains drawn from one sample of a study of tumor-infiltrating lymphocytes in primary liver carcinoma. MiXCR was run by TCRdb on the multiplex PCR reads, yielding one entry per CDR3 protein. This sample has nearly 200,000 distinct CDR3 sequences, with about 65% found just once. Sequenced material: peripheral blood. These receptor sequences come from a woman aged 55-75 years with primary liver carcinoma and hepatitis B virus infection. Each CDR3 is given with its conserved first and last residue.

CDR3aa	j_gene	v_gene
CASSLGGSGETQYF	TRBJ2-5	TRBV11-2
CASSYVSSGRSPDTQYF	TRBJ2-3	TRBV6-5
CAGSSTRGTEAFF	TRBJ1-1	TRBV14
CASSSNHARYAFF	TRBJ1-1	TRBV11-1
CASSRGSNTQYF	TRBJ2-3	TRBV11-2
CARNFSDQETQYF	TRBJ2-5	TRBV11-2
CASSRRGGGYEQYF	TRBJ2-7	TRBV28
CASSSETDRGETQSQHF	TRBJ1-5	TRBV11-3
CASSNLAGARNEQFF	TRBJ2-1	TRBV6-4
CASSRRGEDTEAFF	TRBJ1-1	TRBV12-3/TRBV12-4
CASSHPMGTMYF	TRBJ1-3	TRBV4-1
CASSLGQNTETFF	TRBJ1-1	TRBV7-3
CASSSYGASYEQYF	TRBJ2-7	TRBV6-1
CASSLLSSSGRSSYEQYF	TRBJ2-7	TRBV11-2
CASSSSAGANTGELFF	TRBJ2-2	TRBV7-8
CAWTIAGGATGELFF	TRBJ2-2	TRBV30
CASSFGTVNTEAFF	TRBJ1-1	TRBV11-3
CASSLNMRTGETNEQFF	TRBJ2-1	TRBV6-4
CASSRSRSRLDEQYF	TRBJ2-7	TRBV6-1
CASSLRTGGSGETHYF	TRBJ2-5	TRBV11-2
CASSYWTGGSSRELFF	TRBJ2-2	TRBV6-5
CASSQGPGLGGNSGANVLTF	TRBJ2-6	TRBV14
CAGSQEGHRALFF	TRBJ1-4	TRBV4-2
CSVEDRGYDHTF	TRBJ1-2	TRBV29-1
CASSDGQGNTEAFF	TRBJ1-1	TRBV2
CASSQVTGVLYEQYF	TRBJ2-7	TRBV4-1
CVSSVSGDGRMQYF	TRBJ2-3	TRBV6-1
CSARDWLAGNEQFF	TRBJ2-1	TRBV20-1
CASSLMGALGNSPLHF	TRBJ1-6	TRBV7-9
CASSLVGRPFEQYF	TRBJ2-7	TRBV11-2
CASSKALGTGTGVNYGYTF	TRBJ1-2	TRBV21-1
CASSVIGGWDTGELFF	TRBJ2-2	TRBV5-1
CASSQEYSGICQETQYF	TRBJ2-5	TRBV4-2
CASKWTGGRVDEQFF	TRBJ2-1	TRBV2
CANSFGLAGDNDQIF	TRBJ2-1	TRBV11-1
CACSFSLPPNTGELFF	TRBJ2-2	TRBV12-3/TRBV12-4
CASSFAGTDTQCF	TRBJ2-3	TRBV7-8
CASSSGGLRGEAFF	TRBJ1-1	TRBV28
CASSPQRTGTSGSTDTQYF	TRBJ2-3	TRBV4-1
CASSHREPTGANVLTF	TRBJ2-6	TRBV28